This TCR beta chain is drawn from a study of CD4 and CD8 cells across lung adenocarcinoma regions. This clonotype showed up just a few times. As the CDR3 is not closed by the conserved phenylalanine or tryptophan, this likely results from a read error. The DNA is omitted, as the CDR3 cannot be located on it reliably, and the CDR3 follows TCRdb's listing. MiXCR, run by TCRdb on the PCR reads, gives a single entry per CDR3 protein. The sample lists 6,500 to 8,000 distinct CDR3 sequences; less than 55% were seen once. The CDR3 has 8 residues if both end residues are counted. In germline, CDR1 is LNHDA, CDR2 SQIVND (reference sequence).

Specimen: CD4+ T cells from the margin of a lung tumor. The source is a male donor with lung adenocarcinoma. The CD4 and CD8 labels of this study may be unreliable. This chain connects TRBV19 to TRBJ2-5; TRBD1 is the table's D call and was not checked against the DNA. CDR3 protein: CAYEIIHR.